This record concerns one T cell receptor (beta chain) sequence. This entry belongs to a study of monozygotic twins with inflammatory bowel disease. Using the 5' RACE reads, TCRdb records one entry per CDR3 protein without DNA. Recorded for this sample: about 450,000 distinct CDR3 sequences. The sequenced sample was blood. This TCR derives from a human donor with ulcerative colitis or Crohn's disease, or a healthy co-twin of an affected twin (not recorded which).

The CDR3 protein is CASSSLQGVGELFF. V gene TRBV7-9 combines with J gene TRBJ2-2; TCRdb selects TRBD1, and the lack of DNA leaves this call unchecked. This CDR3 comprises 14 residues. Germline values: CDR1 SEHNR, CDR2 FQNEAQ (reference sequence).